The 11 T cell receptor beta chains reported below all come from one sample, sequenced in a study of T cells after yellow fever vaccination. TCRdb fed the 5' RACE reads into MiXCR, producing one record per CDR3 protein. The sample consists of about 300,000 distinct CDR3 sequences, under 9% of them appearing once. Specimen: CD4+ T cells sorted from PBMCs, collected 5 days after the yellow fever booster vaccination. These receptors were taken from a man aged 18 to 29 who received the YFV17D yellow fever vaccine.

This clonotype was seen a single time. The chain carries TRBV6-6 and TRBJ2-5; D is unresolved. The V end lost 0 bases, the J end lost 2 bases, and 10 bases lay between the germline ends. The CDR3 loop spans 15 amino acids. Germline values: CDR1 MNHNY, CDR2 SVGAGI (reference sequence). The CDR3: CASSYSKTKQETQYF. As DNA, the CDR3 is TGTGCCAGCAGTTACTCGAAAACCAAACAAGAGACCCAGTACTTC.

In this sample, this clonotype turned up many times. CDR3 bases: TGTGCCAGCAGCTTAATCGACCGCGGGCGGCCCCAAGAGACCCAGTACTTC. This encodes CASSLIDRGRPQETQYF. The chain uses TRBV7-2 and TRBJ2-5; TRBD2 might be the D (5 bases). Germline V gene sequence: CDR1 SGHTA, CDR2 FQGNSA. The V gene lost 2 bases and the J gene lost 1 base, with 17 bases spanning the gap. The CDR3 covers 17 residues.

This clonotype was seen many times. The CDR3 reads CSAGLAGDSYEQYF. CDR3 DNA: TGCAGTGCAGGTCTAGCGGGGGACTCCTACGAGCAGTACTTC. The rearrangement links TRBV20-1 to TRBJ2-7; 10 positions agree with TRBD2. V was clipped by 6 bases and J by 0 bases; unmatched bases: 5. This CDR3 has 14 amino acids. CDR1 and CDR2 (germline): DFQATT, SNEGSKA (reference sequence).

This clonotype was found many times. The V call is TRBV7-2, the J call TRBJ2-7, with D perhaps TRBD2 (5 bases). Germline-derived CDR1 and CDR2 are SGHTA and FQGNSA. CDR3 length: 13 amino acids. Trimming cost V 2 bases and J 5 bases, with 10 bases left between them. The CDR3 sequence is CASSLYGENEQYF. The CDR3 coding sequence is TGTGCCAGCAGCTTATACGGGGAAAACGAGCAGTACTTC. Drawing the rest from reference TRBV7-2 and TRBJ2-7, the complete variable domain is GAGVSQSPSNKVTEKGKDVELRCDPISGHTALYWYRQSLGQGLEFLIYFQGNSAPDKSGLPSDRFSAERTGGSVSTLTIQRTQQEDSAVYLCASSLYGENEQYFGPGTRLTVT.

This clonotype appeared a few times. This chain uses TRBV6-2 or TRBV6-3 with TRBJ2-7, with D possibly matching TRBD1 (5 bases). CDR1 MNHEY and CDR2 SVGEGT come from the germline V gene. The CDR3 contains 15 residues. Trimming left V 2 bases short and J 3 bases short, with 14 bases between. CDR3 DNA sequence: TGTGCCAGCAGTTACGCAGGGCTACCCGTCTACGAGCAGTACTTC. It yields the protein CASSYAGLPVYEQYF.

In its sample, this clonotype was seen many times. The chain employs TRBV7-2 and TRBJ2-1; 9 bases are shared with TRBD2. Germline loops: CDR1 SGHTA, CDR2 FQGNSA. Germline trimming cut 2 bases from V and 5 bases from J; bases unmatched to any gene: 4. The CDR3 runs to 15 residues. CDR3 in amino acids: CASSLMAGGNNEQFF. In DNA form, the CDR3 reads TGTGCCAGCAGCTTAATGGCGGGGGGGAACAATGAGCAGTTCTTC. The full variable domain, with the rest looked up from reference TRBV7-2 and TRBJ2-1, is GAGVSQSPSNKVTEKGKDVELRCDPISGHTALYWYRQSLGQGLEFLIYFQGNSAPDKSGLPSDRFSAERTGGSVSTLTIQRTQQEDSAVYLCASSLMAGGNNEQFFGPGTRLTVL.

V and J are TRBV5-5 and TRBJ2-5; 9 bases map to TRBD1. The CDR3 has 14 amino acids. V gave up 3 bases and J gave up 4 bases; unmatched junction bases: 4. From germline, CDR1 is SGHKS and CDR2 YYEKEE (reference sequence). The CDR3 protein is CASSSTGGGETQYF. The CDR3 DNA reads TGTGCCAGCAGCTCGACAGGGGGTGGAGAGACCCAGTACTTC.

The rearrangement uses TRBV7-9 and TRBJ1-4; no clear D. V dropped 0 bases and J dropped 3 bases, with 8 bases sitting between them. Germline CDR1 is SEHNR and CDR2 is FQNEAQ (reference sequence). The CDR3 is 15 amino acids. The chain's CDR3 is CASSLAGNPNEKLFF. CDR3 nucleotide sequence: TGTGCCAGCAGCTTAGCGGGCAACCCTAATGAAAAACTGTTTTTT.

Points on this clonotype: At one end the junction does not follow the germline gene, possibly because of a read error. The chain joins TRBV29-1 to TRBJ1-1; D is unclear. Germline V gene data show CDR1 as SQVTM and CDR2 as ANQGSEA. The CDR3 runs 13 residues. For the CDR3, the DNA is TGCAGCGGTGAATCGGACGGAAACACTGAAGCTTTCTTT. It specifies CSGESDGNTEAFF.

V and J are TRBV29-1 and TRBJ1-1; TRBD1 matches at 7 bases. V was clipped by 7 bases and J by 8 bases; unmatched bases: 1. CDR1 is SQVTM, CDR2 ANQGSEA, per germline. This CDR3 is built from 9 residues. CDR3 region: CSADREAFF. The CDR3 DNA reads TGCAGCGCGGACAGGGAAGCTTTCTTT. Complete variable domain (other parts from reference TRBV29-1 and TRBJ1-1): SAVISQKPSRDICQRGTSLTIQCQVDSQVTMMFWYRQQPGQSLTLIATANQGSEATYESGFVIDKFPISRPNLTFSTLTVSNMSPEDSSIYLCSADREAFFGQGTRLTVV.

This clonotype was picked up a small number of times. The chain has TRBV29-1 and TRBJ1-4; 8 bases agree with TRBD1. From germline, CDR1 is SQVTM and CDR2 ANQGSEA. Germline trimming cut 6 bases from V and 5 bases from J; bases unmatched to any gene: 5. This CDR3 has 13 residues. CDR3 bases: TGCAGCGTAAGCAGGGGGCGCAATGAAAAACTGTTTTTT. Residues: CSVSRGRNEKLFF.